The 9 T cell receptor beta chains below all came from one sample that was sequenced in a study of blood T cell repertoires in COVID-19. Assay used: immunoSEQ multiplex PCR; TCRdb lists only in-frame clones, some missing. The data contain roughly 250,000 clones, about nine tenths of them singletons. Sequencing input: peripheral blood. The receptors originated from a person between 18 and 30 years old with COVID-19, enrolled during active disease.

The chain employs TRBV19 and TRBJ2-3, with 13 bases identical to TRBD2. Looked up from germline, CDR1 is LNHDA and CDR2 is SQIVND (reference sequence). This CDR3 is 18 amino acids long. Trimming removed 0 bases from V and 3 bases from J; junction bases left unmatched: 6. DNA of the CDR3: TGTGCCAGTAGTATAGATCTGAGGGGACTAGCGGGAACAGATACGCAGTATTTT. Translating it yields CASSIDLRGLAGTDTQYF.

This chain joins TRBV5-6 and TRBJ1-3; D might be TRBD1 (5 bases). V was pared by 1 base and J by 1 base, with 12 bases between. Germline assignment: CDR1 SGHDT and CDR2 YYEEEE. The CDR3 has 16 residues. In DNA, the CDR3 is TGTGCCAGCAGCTTGCCCGGGGGGGAGTCTGGAAACACCATATATTTT. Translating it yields CASSLPGGESGNTIYF.

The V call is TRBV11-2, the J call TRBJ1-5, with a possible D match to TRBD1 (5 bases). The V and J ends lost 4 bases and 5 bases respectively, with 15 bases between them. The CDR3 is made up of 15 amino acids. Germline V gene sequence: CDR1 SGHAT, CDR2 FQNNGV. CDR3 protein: CASSSGEGRHQPQHF. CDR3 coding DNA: TGTGCCAGCAGCTCGGGGGAGGGGCGGCATCAGCCCCAGCATTTT.

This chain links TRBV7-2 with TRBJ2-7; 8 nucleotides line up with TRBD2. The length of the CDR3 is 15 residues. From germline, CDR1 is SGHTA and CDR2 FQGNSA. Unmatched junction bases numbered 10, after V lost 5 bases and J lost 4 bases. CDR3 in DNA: TGTGCCAGCAGCCGCTGGGGAAGCGGGAGTTACGAGCAGTACTTC. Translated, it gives CASSRWGSGSYEQYF.

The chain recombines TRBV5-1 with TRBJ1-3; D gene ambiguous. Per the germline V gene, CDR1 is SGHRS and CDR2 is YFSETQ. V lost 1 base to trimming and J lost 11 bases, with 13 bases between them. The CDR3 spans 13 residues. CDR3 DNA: TGCGCCAGCAGCTTGAATAGCCAGAGCGCCATATATTTT. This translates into CASSLNSQSAIYF. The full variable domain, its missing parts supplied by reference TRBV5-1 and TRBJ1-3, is KAGVTQTPRYLIKTRGQQVTLSCSPISGHRSVSWYQQTPGQGLQFLFEYFSETQRNKGNFPGRFSGRQFSNSRSEMNVSTLELGDSALYLCASSLNSQSAIYFGEGSWLTVV.

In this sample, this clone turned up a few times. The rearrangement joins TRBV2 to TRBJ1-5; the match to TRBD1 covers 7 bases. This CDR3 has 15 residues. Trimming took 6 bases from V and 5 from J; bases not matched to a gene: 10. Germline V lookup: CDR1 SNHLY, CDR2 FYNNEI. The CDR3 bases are TGTGCCAGCAGAACGATCAGGGGGATCCATCAGCCCCAGCATTTT. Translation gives CASRTIRGIHQPQHF.

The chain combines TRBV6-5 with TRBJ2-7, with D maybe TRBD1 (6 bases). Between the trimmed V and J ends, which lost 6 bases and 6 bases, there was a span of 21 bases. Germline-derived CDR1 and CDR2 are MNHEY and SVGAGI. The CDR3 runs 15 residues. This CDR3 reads CASSLQGPGGGEQYF. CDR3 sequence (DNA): TGTGCCAGCAGCCTACAGGGACCGGGCGGAGGCGAGCAGTACTTC.

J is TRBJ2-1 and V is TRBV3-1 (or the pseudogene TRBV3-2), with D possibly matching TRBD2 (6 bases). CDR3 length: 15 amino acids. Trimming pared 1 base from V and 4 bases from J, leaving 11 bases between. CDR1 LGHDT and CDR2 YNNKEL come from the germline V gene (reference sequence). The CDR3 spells CASSQALAGYNEQFF. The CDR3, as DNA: TGTGCCAGCAGCCAAGCACTAGCAGGGTACAATGAGCAGTTCTTC.

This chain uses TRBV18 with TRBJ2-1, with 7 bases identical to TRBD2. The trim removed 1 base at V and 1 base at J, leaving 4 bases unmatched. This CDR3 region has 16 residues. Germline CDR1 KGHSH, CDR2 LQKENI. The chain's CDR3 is CASSPRTSRSYNEQFF. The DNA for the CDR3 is TGTGCCAGCTCACCACGGACTAGTAGGTCCTACAATGAGCAGTTCTTC.